The rows below give T cell receptor beta chains drawn from one sample of a study of blood T cell repertoires in COVID-19. Sequenced by immunoSEQ multiplex PCR; TCRdb stores in-frame clones only, minus some. The sample lists 450,000 to 600,000 clones, approximately 86% occurring once. The sequenced sample was PBMCs or T cells enriched from blood (not recorded which). These receptors all come from a woman aged 18-29 years who had recovered from COVID-19. CDR3s leave out the opening cysteine and the closing phenylalanine or tryptophan. Fields, in order: CDR3 protein, J gene, CDR3 length, V gene, D gene. The D gene is left open where the match is weak.

ASSNTADSYEQY	TRBJ2-7	12	TRBV19	NA
ASSAMDRRGGYT	TRBJ1-2	12	TRBV2	NA
ASSYGGGYRLETQY	TRBJ2-5	14	TRBV6-5	NA
ASSAGSGQTF	TRBJ2-4	10	TRBV7-9	TRBD1
ATSGSKGSNQPQH	TRBJ1-5	13	TRBV15	NA
ASSSQQGAKNEQF	TRBJ2-1	13	TRBV11-2	TRBD1
ASSLVGEGNEKLF	TRBJ1-4	13	TRBV5-4	NA
ASSSAERLPGNTIY	TRBJ1-3	14	TRBV5-1	NA
ASSESRNTIY	TRBJ1-3	10	TRBV3-1/TRBV3-2	NA
ASSQIQGVDQPQH	TRBJ1-5	13	TRBV4-1	TRBD1
ASGGQSSYNSPLH	TRBJ1-6	13	TRBV19	TRBD1
ASSDTPGAEAF	TRBJ1-1	11	TRBV6-4	NA
ATSDGRIGDTQY	TRBJ2-3	12	TRBV24-1	NA
ATRADRGSEKLF	TRBJ1-4	12	TRBV15	TRBD1
ASSHSTGTGGPPQH	TRBJ1-5	14	TRBV3-1/TRBV3-2	TRBD1
ASSPPSGLPEAF	TRBJ1-1	12	TRBV18	NA
ASSHRDRGYTGELF	TRBJ2-2	14	TRBV11-2	TRBD1
ASSMTEDTQY	TRBJ2-3	10	TRBV2	NA
ASSQEGAYELF	TRBJ1-4	11	TRBV4-2	NA
ASSFRQGIPYNEQF	TRBJ2-1	14	TRBV18	TRBD1
ASSERYNEQF	TRBJ2-1	10	TRBV2	NA
ASSPEGGTSPLH	TRBJ1-6	12	TRBV6-4	NA
ASSPPFPSYEQY	TRBJ2-7	12	TRBV18	NA
AAGGEAF	TRBJ1-1	7	TRBV12-3/TRBV12-4	NA
ATFNRDRSHEQY	TRBJ2-7	12	TRBV28	TRBD1
ASSPWNLGGGGNEQF	TRBJ2-1	15	TRBV7-9	NA
ASRESLGSGGGAHEQY	TRBJ2-7	16	TRBV2	TRBD2
ASSQDSGSTEAF	TRBJ1-1	12	TRBV3-1/TRBV3-2	NA
ATSDSGQGTETQY	TRBJ2-5	13	TRBV24-1	TRBD1
ASSSSPMGRNSPLH	TRBJ1-6	14	TRBV6-5	NA
ASSSTGQGPSNYGYT	TRBJ1-2	15	TRBV11-2	TRBD1
ASSRPEAYNEQF	TRBJ2-1	12	TRBV19	NA
ASTLMERNEKLF	TRBJ1-4	12	TRBV7-9	NA
ASSSTARTPT	TRBJ1-2	10	TRBV7-2	NA
ASTWSGNTIY	TRBJ1-3	10	TRBV28	NA
ASRFGLWPPQY	TRBJ2-3	11	TRBV5-1	NA
AYSTGGTEAF	TRBJ1-1	10	TRBV30	TRBD1
AWRAGFVNTEAF	TRBJ1-1	12	TRBV30	NA
ASSWRDSSYEQY	TRBJ2-7	12	TRBV5-6	NA
ASRYQGHTDTQY	TRBJ2-3	12	TRBV27	NA
ASSQGSSGANVLT	TRBJ2-6	13	TRBV3-1/TRBV3-2	NA
ASSLAGRGGGTDTQY	TRBJ2-3	15	TRBV11-2	TRBD2
ASSYSSYEQY	TRBJ2-7	10	TRBV12-3/TRBV12-4	NA